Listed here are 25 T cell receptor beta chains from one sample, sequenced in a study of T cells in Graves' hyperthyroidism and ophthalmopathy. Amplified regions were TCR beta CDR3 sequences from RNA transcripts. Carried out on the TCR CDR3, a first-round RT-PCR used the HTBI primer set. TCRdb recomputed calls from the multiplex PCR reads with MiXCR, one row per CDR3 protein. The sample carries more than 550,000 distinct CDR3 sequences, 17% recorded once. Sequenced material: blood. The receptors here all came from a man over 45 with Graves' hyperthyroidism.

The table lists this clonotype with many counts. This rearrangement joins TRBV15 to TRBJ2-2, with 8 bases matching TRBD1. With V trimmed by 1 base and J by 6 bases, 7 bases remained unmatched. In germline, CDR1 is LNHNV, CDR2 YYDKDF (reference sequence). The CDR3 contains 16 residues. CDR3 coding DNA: TGTGCCACCAGCAGAGTCGGACAGGGCCTGTCCGGGGAGCTGTTTTTT. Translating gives CATSRVGQGLSGELFF.

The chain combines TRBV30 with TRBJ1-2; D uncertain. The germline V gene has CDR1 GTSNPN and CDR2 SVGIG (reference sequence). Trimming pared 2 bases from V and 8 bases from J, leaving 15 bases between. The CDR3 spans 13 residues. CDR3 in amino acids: CAWSRLRAGGYTF. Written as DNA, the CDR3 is TGTGCCTGGAGTAGGCTTCGGGCGGGCGGCTACACCTTC.

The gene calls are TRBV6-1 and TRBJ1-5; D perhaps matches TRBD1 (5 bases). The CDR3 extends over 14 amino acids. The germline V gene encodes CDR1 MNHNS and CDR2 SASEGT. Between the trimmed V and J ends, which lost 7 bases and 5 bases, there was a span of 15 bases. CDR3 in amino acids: CASMSSDRDQPQHF. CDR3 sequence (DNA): TGTGCCAGCATGTCATCAGACAGAGATCAGCCCCAGCATTTT.

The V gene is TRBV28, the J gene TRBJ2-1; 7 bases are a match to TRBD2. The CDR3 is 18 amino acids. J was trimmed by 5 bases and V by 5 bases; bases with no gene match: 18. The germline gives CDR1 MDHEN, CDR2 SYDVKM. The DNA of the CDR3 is TGTGCCAGCAGTCCGGGCGGGACTAACGGGAGAATAAACAATGAGCAGTTCTTC. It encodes CASSPGGTNGRINNEQFF.

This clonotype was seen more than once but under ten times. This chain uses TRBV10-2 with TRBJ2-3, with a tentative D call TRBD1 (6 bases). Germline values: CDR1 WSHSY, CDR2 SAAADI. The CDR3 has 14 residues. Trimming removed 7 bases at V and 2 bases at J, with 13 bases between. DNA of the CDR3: TGCGCCAGCACTAAGGACAGTTACACAGATACGCAGTATTTT. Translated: CASTKDSYTDTQYF.

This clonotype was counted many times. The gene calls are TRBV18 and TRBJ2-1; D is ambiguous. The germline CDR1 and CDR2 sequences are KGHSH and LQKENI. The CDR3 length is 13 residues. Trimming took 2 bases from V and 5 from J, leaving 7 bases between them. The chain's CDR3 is CASSPNQDNEQFF. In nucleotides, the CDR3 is TGTGCCAGCTCACCAAACCAGGACAATGAGCAGTTCTTC.

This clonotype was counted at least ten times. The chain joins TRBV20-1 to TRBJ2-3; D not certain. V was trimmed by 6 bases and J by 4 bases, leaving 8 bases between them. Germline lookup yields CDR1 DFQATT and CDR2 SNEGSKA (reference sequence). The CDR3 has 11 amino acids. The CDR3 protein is CSAFGSDTQYF. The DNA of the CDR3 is TGCAGTGCCTTCGGATCAGATACGCAGTATTTT.

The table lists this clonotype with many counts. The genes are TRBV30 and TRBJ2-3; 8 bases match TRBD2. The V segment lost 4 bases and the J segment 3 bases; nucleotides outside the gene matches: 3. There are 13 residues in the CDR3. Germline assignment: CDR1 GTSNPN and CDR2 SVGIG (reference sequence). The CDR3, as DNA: TGTGCCTGGACTCGGGGGGGAACAGATACGCAGTATTTT. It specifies CAWTRGGTDTQYF.

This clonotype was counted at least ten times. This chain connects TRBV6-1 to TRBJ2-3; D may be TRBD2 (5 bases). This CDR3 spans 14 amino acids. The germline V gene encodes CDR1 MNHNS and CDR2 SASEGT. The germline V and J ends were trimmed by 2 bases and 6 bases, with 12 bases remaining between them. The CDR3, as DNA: TGTGCCAGCAGTGAATCCGGGCGGGTGGATACGCAGTATTTT. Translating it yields CASSESGRVDTQYF.

The CDR3: CASRDRDNYGYTF. The CDR3 coding sequence is TGTGCCAGCCGGGACAGGGACAACTATGGCTACACCTTC. This rearrangement joins TRBV28 to TRBJ1-2, with 9 bases matching TRBD1. Germline V gives CDR1 MDHEN, CDR2 SYDVKM. V was pared by 8 bases and J by 2 bases, with 3 bases of the junction left unmatched. The CDR3 covers 13 residues.

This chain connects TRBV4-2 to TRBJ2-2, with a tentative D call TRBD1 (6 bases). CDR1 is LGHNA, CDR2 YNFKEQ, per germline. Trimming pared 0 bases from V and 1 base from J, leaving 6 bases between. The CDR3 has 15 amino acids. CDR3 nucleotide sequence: TGTGCCAGCAGCCAAGAAGGGGGGAACACCGGGGAGCTGTTTTTT. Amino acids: CASSQEGGNTGELFF.

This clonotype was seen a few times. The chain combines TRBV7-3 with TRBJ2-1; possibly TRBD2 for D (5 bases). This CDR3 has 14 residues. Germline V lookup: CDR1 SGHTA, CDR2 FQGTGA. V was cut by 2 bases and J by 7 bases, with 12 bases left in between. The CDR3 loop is CASSLSREYNEQFF. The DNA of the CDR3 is TGTGCCAGCAGCTTATCTCGGGAATATAATGAGCAGTTCTTC. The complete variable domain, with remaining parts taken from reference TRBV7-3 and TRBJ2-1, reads GAGVSQTPSNKVTEKGKYVELRCDPISGHTALYWYRQSLGQGPEFLIYFQGTGAADDSGLPNDRFFAVRPEGSVSTLKIQRTERGDSAVYLCASSLSREYNEQFFGPGTRLTVL.

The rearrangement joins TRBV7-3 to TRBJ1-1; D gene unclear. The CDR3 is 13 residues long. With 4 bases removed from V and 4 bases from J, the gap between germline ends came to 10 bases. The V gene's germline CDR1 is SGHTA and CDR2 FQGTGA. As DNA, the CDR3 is TGTGCCAGCAGCTCAGCACAGCGCACTGAAGCTTTCTTT. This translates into CASSSAQRTEAFF.

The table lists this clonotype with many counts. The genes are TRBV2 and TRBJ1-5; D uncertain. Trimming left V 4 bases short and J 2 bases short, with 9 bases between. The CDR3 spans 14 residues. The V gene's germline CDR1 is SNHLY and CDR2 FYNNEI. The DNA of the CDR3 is TGTGCCAGCAGTGGGAGGGTGGGCAATCAGCCCCAGCATTTT. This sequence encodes CASSGRVGNQPQHF.

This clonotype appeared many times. CDR3 nucleotides: TGCAGTGCTAGACCCGGGACTAGCGGCCGACGGTCCAAGGAGACCCAGTACTTC. This gives the protein CSARPGTSGRRSKETQYF. V usage is TRBV20-1 and J usage is TRBJ2-5; 11 bases fit TRBD2. Unmatched junction bases numbered 16, after V lost 2 bases and J lost 5 bases. CDR1 is DFQATT, CDR2 SNEGSKA, per germline (reference sequence). The CDR3 is 18 amino acids.

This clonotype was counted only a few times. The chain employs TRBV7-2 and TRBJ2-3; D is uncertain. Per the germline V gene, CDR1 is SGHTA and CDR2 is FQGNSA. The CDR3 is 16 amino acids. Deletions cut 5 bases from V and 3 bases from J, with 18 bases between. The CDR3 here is CASSPRLTDVTDTQYF. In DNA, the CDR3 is TGTGCCAGCAGCCCGCGACTCACAGACGTAACAGATACGCAGTATTTT.

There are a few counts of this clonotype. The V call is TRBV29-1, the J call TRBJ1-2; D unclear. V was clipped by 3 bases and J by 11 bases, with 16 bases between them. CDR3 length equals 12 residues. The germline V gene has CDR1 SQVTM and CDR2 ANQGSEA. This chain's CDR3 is CSVEEPRGTYTF. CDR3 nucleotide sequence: TGCAGCGTTGAGGAGCCTCGCGGAACATACACCTTC.

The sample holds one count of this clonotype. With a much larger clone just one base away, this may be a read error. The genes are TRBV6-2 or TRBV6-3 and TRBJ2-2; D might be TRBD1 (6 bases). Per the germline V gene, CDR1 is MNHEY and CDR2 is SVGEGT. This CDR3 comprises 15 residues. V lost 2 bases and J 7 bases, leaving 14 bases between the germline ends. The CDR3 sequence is CASSYNREFSGELFF. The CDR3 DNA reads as TGTGCCAGCAGTTACAACAGGGAGTTCAGCGGGGAGCTGTTTTTT.

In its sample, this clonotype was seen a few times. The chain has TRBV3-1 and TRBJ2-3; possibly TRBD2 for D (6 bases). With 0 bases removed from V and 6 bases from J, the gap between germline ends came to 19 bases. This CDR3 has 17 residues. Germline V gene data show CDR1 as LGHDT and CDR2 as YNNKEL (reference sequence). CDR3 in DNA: TGTGCCAGCAGCCAAGATCATGAACGGGAGAGCGACGATACGCAGTATTTT. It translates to CASSQDHERESDDTQYF.

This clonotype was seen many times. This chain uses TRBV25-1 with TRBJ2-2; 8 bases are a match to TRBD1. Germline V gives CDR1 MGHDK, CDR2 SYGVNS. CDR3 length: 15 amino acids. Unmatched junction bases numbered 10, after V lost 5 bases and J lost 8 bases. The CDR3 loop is CASSNLGQVDGELFF. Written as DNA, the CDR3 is TGTGCCAGCAGTAATCTGGGACAGGTGGATGGGGAGCTGTTTTTT.

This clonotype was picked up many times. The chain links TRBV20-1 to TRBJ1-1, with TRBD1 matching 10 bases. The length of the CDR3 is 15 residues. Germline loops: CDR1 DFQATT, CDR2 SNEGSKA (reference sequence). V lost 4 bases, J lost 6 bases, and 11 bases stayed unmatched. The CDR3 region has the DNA TGCAGTGCTATGAGACAGGGGGCCGTGGTCCCTGAAGCTTTCTTT. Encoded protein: CSAMRQGAVVPEAFF.

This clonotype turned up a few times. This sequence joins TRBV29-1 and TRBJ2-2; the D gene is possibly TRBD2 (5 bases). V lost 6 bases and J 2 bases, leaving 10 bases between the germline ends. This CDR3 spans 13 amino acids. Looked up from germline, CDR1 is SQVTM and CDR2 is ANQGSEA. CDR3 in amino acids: CSVVGVNTGELFF. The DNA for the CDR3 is TGCAGCGTGGTCGGGGTAAACACCGGGGAGCTGTTTTTT.

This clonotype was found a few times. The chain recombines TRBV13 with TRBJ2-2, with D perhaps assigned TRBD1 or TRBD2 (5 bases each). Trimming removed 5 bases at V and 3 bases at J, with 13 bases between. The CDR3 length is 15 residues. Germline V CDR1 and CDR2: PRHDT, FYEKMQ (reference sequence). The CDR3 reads CASSVVGPYTGELFF. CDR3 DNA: TGTGCCAGCAGCGTCGTGGGACCCTACACCGGGGAGCTGTTTTTT.

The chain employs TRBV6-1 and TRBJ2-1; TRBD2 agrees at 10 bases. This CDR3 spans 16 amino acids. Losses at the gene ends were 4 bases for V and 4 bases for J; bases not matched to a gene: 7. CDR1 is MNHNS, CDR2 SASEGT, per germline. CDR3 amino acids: CASSGTGTSVYNEQFF. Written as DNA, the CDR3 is TGTGCCAGCAGTGGAACCGGGACTAGCGTTTACAATGAGCAGTTCTTC.

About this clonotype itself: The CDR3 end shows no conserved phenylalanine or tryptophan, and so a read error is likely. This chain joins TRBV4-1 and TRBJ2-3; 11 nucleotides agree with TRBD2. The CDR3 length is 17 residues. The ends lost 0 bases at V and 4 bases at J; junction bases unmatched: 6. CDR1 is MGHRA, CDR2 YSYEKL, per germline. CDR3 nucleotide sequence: TGCGCCAGCAGCCAAGATTCGCTAGCGGGAGGTTCAGATACGCAGTATCTT. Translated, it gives CASSQDSLAGGSDTQYL.